This record covers a single T cell receptor beta chain. The data stem from a study of blood T cell repertoires in COVID-19. This CDR3 region has 16 residues. With 0 bases clipped from V and 1 base from J, the junction kept 4 bases outside the gene matches. CDR1 and CDR2 from the germline V gene are MGHRA and YSYEKL. Libraries were prepared by immunoSEQ multiplex PCR; TCRdb keeps only in-frame clonotypes and omits some of them. The table lists about 320,000 clones, just over 85% of them singletons. Sequencing input: PBMCs or T cells enriched from blood (not recorded which). The receptor was isolated from a woman younger than 35 who had recovered from COVID-19. V gene TRBV4-1 combines with J gene TRBJ2-7; TRBD1 agrees at 9 bases. CDR3 region: CASSQDLGTGSYEQYF. The CDR3, as DNA: TGCGCCAGCAGCCAAGATCTAGGGACAGGGTCCTACGAGCAGTACTTC.